Listed here is a single T cell receptor (beta chain). No antigen is known for it. The sample belongs to a study of shared clonotypes between healthy human individuals. General study points: Non-shared clonotypes had lower generation probabilities than those shared by all four donors.

Generated by immunoSEQ multiplex PCR, the TCRdb table keeps only in-frame clones and is missing some. The sample has about 700,000 clones; roughly nine tenths are singletons. Naive CD8 isolation took CD45RO-negative cells positively selected for CCR7 and excluded terminally differentiated effector memory CD45RA+ cells. Deletions cut 4 bases from V and 4 bases from J, with 17 bases between. Per the germline V gene, CDR1 is SGDLS and CDR2 is YYNGEE. The length of the CDR3 is 15 residues. Sequences were obtained from naive CD8+ T cells sorted from blood. This chain links TRBV9 with TRBJ1-2, with D unclear. The TCR comes from a man aged 25 to 45 in good health. The CDR3 sequence: CASSHAGTEGYGYTF. The CDR3 DNA follows: TGTGCCAGCAGCCATGCGGGCACGGAGGGCTATGGCTACACCTTC.